Below are 27 T cell receptor beta chains sequenced from a single sample in a study of T cells and copy number aberrations in small-cell lung cancer. Generated by immunoSEQ multiplex PCR, the TCRdb table keeps only in-frame clones and is missing some. This sample carries approximately 6,600 clones, around 69% of them seen once, and the ten largest clones take about 9%. Specimen: normal tissue next to the tumor. Every receptor here comes from a woman between 65 and 79 years old with small cell lung cancer. Some clones in this sample may be carry-over from other donors' samples.

The chain has TRBV6-5 and TRBJ2-3; D remains ambiguous. The CDR3 is 16 amino acids. The V end was cut by 0 bases, the J end by 0 bases, with 10 bases between. The germline V gene encodes CDR1 MNHEY and CDR2 SVGAGI. The CDR3 DNA is TGTGCCAGCAGTTACTCGATTCCGCCTAGCACAGATACGCAGTATTTT. Its protein product is CASSYSIPPSTDTQYF.

The chain carries TRBV29-1 and TRBJ2-5; TRBD2 matches at 10 bases. Trimming removed 4 bases from V and 4 bases from J; junction bases left unmatched: 18. Looked up from germline, CDR1 is SQVTM and CDR2 is ANQGSEA. The CDR3 totals 18 residues. The CDR3: CSVAPGGLAGEGVETQYF. In DNA, the CDR3 is TGCAGCGTTGCCCCTGGAGGGCTAGCGGGAGAGGGAGTAGAGACCCAGTACTTC.

This clone has a single count. The CDR3 DNA is TGTGCCAGCAGTTACGGCGGGAGAGTAAATGAGCAGTTCTTC. This sequence encodes CASSYGGRVNEQFF. The chain recombines TRBV6-5 with TRBJ2-1, with 7 nucleotides matching TRBD2. Per germline, CDR1 MNHEY and CDR2 SVGAGI. CDR3 size: 14 residues. Trimming took 2 bases from V and 7 from J; bases not matched to a gene: 5.

This rearrangement joins TRBV27 to TRBJ2-5; 7 nucleotides match TRBD2. This CDR3 spans 15 amino acids. Germline CDR1 reads MNHEY; CDR2 reads SMNVEV (reference sequence). V dropped 6 bases and J dropped 2; count of bases not matched to a gene: 9. The CDR3, as DNA: TGTGCCAGCAGCCCCCAGGGAGGGAGACAAGAGACCCAGTACTTC. Encoded protein: CASSPQGGRQETQYF.

By proportion, this clone is medium-sized. The rearrangement joins TRBV25-1 to TRBJ1-1; D call uncertain. The V gene lost 3 bases and the J gene lost 0 bases, with 11 bases spanning the gap. CDR1 and CDR2 (germline): MGHDK, SYGVNS. The CDR3 has 15 residues. In DNA, the CDR3 is TGTGCCAGCAGTGACAGTGGGGAAATGAACACTGAAGCTTTCTTT. Translating gives CASSDSGEMNTEAFF.

This clone is large in the sample. J is TRBJ2-3 and V is TRBV5-1; unclear D gene. Germline CDR1 SGHRS, CDR2 YFSETQ. Trimming pared 2 bases from V and 1 base from J, leaving 8 bases between. The length of the CDR3 is 14 residues. The CDR3 sequence: CASSLQPGTDTQYF. As DNA, the CDR3 is TGCGCCAGCAGCTTACAGCCCGGCACAGATACGCAGTATTTT. Drawing the rest from reference TRBV5-1 and TRBJ2-3, the complete variable domain is KAGVTQTPRYLIKTRGQQVTLSCSPISGHRSVSWYQQTPGQGLQFLFEYFSETQRNKGNFPGRFSGRQFSNSRSEMNVSTLELGDSALYLCASSLQPGTDTQYFGPGTRLTVL.

The gene calls are TRBV29-1 and TRBJ2-3, with D possibly being TRBD1 (5 bases). V dropped 4 bases and J dropped 0 bases, with 17 bases sitting between them. CDR3 length equals 16 residues. Germline assignment: CDR1 SQVTM and CDR2 ANQGSEA. CDR3 bases: TGCAGCGTTGCTCAGGCGACAGAGACTAGCACAGATACGCAGTATTTT. Translating it yields CSVAQATETSTDTQYF.

Notes on this clone: The junction and the germline gene differ at one end; a read error may be behind it. V gene TRBV7-7 combines with J gene TRBJ2-5; D might be TRBD1 or TRBD2, each matching 5 bases. Germline V gene sequence: CDR1 SSHAT, CDR2 FNYEAQ (reference sequence). The CDR3 loop spans 14 amino acids. CDR3 loop: CASSSGPSQETQYF. The CDR3 coding sequence is TGTGCTAGCAGCTCGGGACCGAGTCAAGAGACCCAGTACTTC. Full variable domain (rest looked up from reference TRBV7-7 and TRBJ2-5): GAGVSQSPRYKVTKRGQDVTLRCDPISSHATLYWYQQALGQGPEFLTYFNYEAQPDKSGLPSDRFSAERPEGSISTLTIQRTEQRDSAMYRCASSSGPSQETQYFGPGTRLLVL.

The V gene is TRBV13, the J gene TRBJ1-1; D not certain. CDR1 PRHDT and CDR2 FYEKMQ come from the germline V gene (reference sequence). The V end was cut by 5 bases, the J end by 5 bases, with 12 bases between. The CDR3 sequence is 13 residues long. The CDR3 here is CASSPRPGTEAFF. The CDR3 coding sequence is TGTGCCAGCAGCCCTAGACCGGGGACTGAAGCTTTCTTT.

J is TRBJ2-2 and V is TRBV5-1; D is uncertain. The CDR3 spans 12 residues. Germline assignment: CDR1 SGHRS and CDR2 YFSETQ. V gave up 0 bases and J gave up 6 bases, with 3 bases separating them. As DNA, the CDR3 is TGCGCCAGCAGCTTGGTTCCCGGGGAGCTGTTTTTT. This encodes CASSLVPGELFF.

The V call is TRBV14, the J call TRBJ2-2; a weak D match, TRBD1 (6 bases). The V and J ends lost 5 bases and 3 bases respectively, with 10 bases between them. The CDR3 is 14 residues long. Germline V gives CDR1 SGHDN, CDR2 FVKESK. CDR3 loop: CASSSGTHTGELFF. The CDR3 DNA sequence: TGTGCCAGCAGCTCCGGGACACACACCGGGGAGCTGTTTTTT.

This chain joins TRBV30 and TRBJ1-4; D ambiguous. Looked up from germline, CDR1 is GTSNPN and CDR2 is SVGIG (reference sequence). There are 13 residues in the CDR3. The ends were cut back, 1 base at V and 5 bases at J, with 8 bases in the middle. The CDR3 protein is CAWSAVMNEKLFF. DNA of the CDR3: TGTGCCTGGAGTGCGGTCATGAATGAAAAACTGTTTTTT.

The chain employs TRBV29-1 and TRBJ1-1; the match to TRBD1 covers 7 bases. Unmatched junction bases numbered 6, after V lost 7 bases and J lost 1 base. This CDR3 is 13 amino acids long. CDR1 SQVTM and CDR2 ANQGSEA come from the germline V gene. The CDR3 coding sequence is TGCAGCGGTGCCCGGGACAGGAACACTGAAGCTTTCTTT. This codes for CSGARDRNTEAFF.

The rearrangement uses TRBV19 and TRBJ2-5, with 7 bases that match TRBD2. Germline V gene lookup returns CDR1 LNHDA and CDR2 SQIVND (reference sequence). There are 16 residues in the CDR3. Losses at the gene ends were 5 bases for V and 4 bases for J; bases not matched to a gene: 13. The CDR3 DNA is TGTGCCAGTAGTCCTAGACTAGCACGAAGAGGAGAGACCCAGTACTTC. Translated: CASSPRLARRGETQYF. Full variable domain (missing parts from reference TRBV19 and TRBJ2-5): DGGITQSPKYLFRKEGQNVTLSCEQNLNHDAMYWYRQDPGQGLRLIYYSQIVNDFQKGDIAEGYSVSREKKESFPLTVTSAQKNPTAFYLCASSPRLARRGETQYFGPGTRLLVL.

The chain recombines TRBV14 with TRBJ2-2; D is perhaps TRBD1 or TRBD2 (5 bases each). The V end was cut by 0 bases, the J end by 0 bases, with 14 bases between. Germline CDR1 SGHDN, CDR2 FVKESK. The CDR3 totals 18 residues. CDR3 nucleotides: TGTGCCAGCAGCCAAGATGGGTTTCGGGGCTCGAACACCGGGGAGCTGTTTTTT. Its translation: CASSQDGFRGSNTGELFF.

The chain uses TRBV30 and TRBJ2-2; TRBD1 aligns across 7 bases. The CDR3 covers 16 residues. V gave up 3 bases and J gave up 2 bases; unmatched junction bases: 9. Germline V gene data show CDR1 as GTSNPN and CDR2 as SVGIG (reference sequence). CDR3 region: CAWRRGQEKNTGELFF. CDR3 DNA sequence: TGTGCCTGGAGAAGAGGACAGGAGAAAAACACCGGGGAGCTGTTTTTT.

This clone was seen a handful of times. At the DNA level, this CDR3 is encoded by other sequences in the same sample as well. The gene calls are TRBV30 and TRBJ2-2; D uncertain. CDR1 is GTSNPN and CDR2 is SVGIG in the germline V gene (reference sequence). Trimming took off 0 bases at V and 2 bases at J, with 7 bases between the two ends. CDR3 length: 14 residues. CDR3 loop: CAWSVLPNTGELFF. CDR3 in DNA: TGTGCCTGGAGTGTACTACCCAACACCGGGGAGCTGTTTTTT. Together with reference TRBV30 and TRBJ2-2, the CDR3 gives the full variable domain: SQTIHQWPATLVQPVGSPLSLECTVEGTSNPNLYWYRQAAGRGLQLLFYSVGIGQISSEVPQNLSASRPQDRQFILSSKKLLLSDSGFYLCAWSVLPNTGELFFGEGSRLTVL.

CDR3 sequence (DNA): TGTGCCAGTAGTACCGGAACCCAAGTCCCCCAGCATTTT. It codes for CASSTGTQVPQHF. This chain uses TRBV19 with TRBJ1-5; D is ambiguous. The germline V gene encodes CDR1 LNHDA and CDR2 SQIVND (reference sequence). This CDR3 has 13 residues. Trimming took off 4 bases at V and 10 bases at J, with 14 bases between the two ends.

The V call is TRBV19, the J call TRBJ2-3; 12 nucleotides align to TRBD2. Trimming took 3 bases from V and 6 from J; bases not matched to a gene: 4. The V gene's germline CDR1 is LNHDA and CDR2 SQIVND (reference sequence). The CDR3 has 15 residues. CDR3 region: CASSITSGRRDTQYF. The CDR3 nucleotides read TGTGCCAGTAGTATCACTAGCGGGAGGCGGGATACGCAGTATTTT.

This clone was seen just once. This chain connects TRBV30 to TRBJ1-3, with 8 bases aligning to TRBD1. Per germline, CDR1 GTSNPN and CDR2 SVGIG (reference sequence). V was pared by 1 base and J by 3 bases, with 11 bases of the junction left unmatched. CDR3 length: 17 residues. The CDR3 DNA is TGTGCCTGGAGTGCAACCCGGACAGGGCGGTATGGAAACACCATATATTTT. Its protein product is CAWSATRTGRYGNTIYF. The complete variable domain, with remaining parts taken from reference TRBV30 and TRBJ1-3, reads SQTIHQWPATLVQPVGSPLSLECTVEGTSNPNLYWYRQAAGRGLQLLFYSVGIGQISSEVPQNLSASRPQDRQFILSSKKLLLSDSGFYLCAWSATRTGRYGNTIYFGEGSWLTVV.

The chain has TRBV7-9 and TRBJ2-6; 8 nucleotides match TRBD1. The CDR3 spans 19 residues. The J segment lost 0 bases and the V segment lost 4 bases, leaving 11 bases of the junction unmatched. In germline, CDR1 is SEHNR, CDR2 FQNEAQ (reference sequence). In DNA, the CDR3 is TGTGCCAGCAGCTCAATAACCGGGACAGGAAACTCTGGGGCCAACGTCCTGACTTTC. Residues: CASSSITGTGNSGANVLTF.

The chain joins TRBV6-1 to TRBJ2-3; the D gene is possibly TRBD2 (6 bases). Germline CDR1 MNHNS, CDR2 SASEGT. CDR3 size: 15 residues. Trimming took off 6 bases at V and 4 bases at J, with 17 bases between the two ends. CDR3 sequence reads: CASRRLVSSPDTQYF. For the CDR3, the DNA is TGTGCCAGCAGGAGACTAGTTTCTAGCCCAGATACGCAGTATTTT.

This clone is a singleton in its sample. The chain couples TRBV6-5 to TRBJ1-1; D remains ambiguous. Germline lookup yields CDR1 MNHEY and CDR2 SVGAGI. The CDR3 consists of 13 residues. V lost 4 bases and J lost 4, with 10 bases in between. The CDR3 is CASSFLGGTEAFF. The CDR3 nucleotides are TGTGCCAGCAGTTTTTTGGGCGGCACTGAAGCTTTCTTT.

In its sample, this clone was seen once. In the same sample, other DNA sequences code for this CDR3. V and J are TRBV30 and TRBJ2-2; D possibly corresponds to TRBD1 (5 bases). V was pared by 0 bases and J by 7 bases, with 9 bases between. Germline assignment: CDR1 GTSNPN and CDR2 SVGIG (reference sequence). There are 13 residues in the CDR3. The CDR3 DNA sequence: TGTGCCTGGAGTGTACCAGGGTTCGGGGAGCTGTTTTTT. It codes for CAWSVPGFGELFF. Full variable domain (outside the CDR3, taken from reference TRBV30 and TRBJ2-2): SQTIHQWPATLVQPVGSPLSLECTVEGTSNPNLYWYRQAAGRGLQLLFYSVGIGQISSEVPQNLSASRPQDRQFILSSKKLLLSDSGFYLCAWSVPGFGELFFGEGSRLTVL.

This clone was counted only a few times. V and J are TRBV5-6 and TRBJ2-3; 13 nucleotides agree with TRBD2. Germline-derived CDR1 and CDR2 are SGHDT and YYEEEE. The CDR3 is 12 residues long. V lost 6 bases to trimming and J lost 14 bases; unmatched junction nucleotides: 6. The CDR3 is CASTVGLAGAYF. The CDR3 region has the DNA TGTGCCAGCACCGTTGGACTAGCGGGAGCGTATTTT.

The chain recombines TRBV5-6 with TRBJ2-3; tentatively, D is TRBD1 or TRBD2 (6 bases each). V dropped 4 bases and J dropped 4 bases, with 16 bases sitting between them. The germline V gene has CDR1 SGHDT and CDR2 YYEEEE. This CDR3 is 15 amino acids long. Here the CDR3 DNA reads TGTGCCAGCAGCCGAGGGGGGCCCTGGGCAGATACGCAGTATTTT. It specifies CASSRGGPWADTQYF. Full variable domain (outside the CDR3, taken from reference TRBV5-6 and TRBJ2-3): DAGVTQSPTHLIKTRGQQVTLRCSPKSGHDTVSWYQQALGQGPQFIFQYYEEEERQRGNFPDRFSGHQFPNYSSELNVNALLLGDSALYLCASSRGGPWADTQYFGPGTRLTVL.

This CDR3 reads CASRPNRETQYF. Here the CDR3 DNA reads TGTGCCAGCAGACCGAACCGGGAGACCCAGTACTTC. The rearrangement joins TRBV28 to TRBJ2-5; D gene uncertain. Trimming removed 6 bases at V and 5 bases at J, with 10 bases between. The CDR3 has 12 amino acids. Germline V gives CDR1 MDHEN, CDR2 SYDVKM.